This is a list of T cell receptor beta chains from one sample in a study of blood T cell repertoires in COVID-19. The assay was immunoSEQ multiplex PCR, and TCRdb's table has in-frame clones only and misses some. This sample has under 85,000 clones, with about three quarters found just once. Sequencing was performed on peripheral blood. The source of these receptors is a woman at least 80 years old with active or convalescent COVID-19. Both conserved end residues are part of each CDR3. The D gene is left open where the match is weak. Clone size is stated in some rows and not others, as once, few, many or a class when expanded.

j_call clone_size v_call d_call cdr3_nt cdr3_aa
TRBJ1-5 NA TRBV5-5 NA TGTGCCAGCAGCTTGGCCGTCAATCAGCCCCAGCATTTT CASSLAVNQPQHF
TRBJ2-2 NA TRBV2 TRBD2 TGTGCCAGCTGCCTGACTAGCGGAGGGACCGGGGAGCTGTTTTTT CASCLTSGGTGELFF
TRBJ2-2 NA TRBV7-9 TRBD1 TGTGCCAGCAGCGTAGGACAGGGGCCGGCCGGGGAGCTGTTTTTT CASSVGQGPAGELFF
TRBJ1-5 NA TRBV7-9 NA TGTGCCAGCAGCTTAGGGGGCCCGGAAGGGCAGCCCCAGCATTTT CASSLGGPEGQPQHF
TRBJ1-2 NA TRBV27 TRBD1 TGTGCCAGCCGGACCGCAGGGGGGATCGATGGCTACACCTTC CASRTAGGIDGYTF
TRBJ2-2 NA TRBV13 NA TGTGCCAGCAGCTTAACAGGGAAGGGCACCGGGGAGCTGTTTTTT CASSLTGKGTGELFF
TRBJ2-7 NA TRBV5-5 NA TGTGCCAGCAGCTTACAGGGTGTCTACGAGCAGTACTTC CASSLQGVYEQYF
TRBJ1-6 NA TRBV28 NA TGTGCCAGCACTGTTGAGAGCAGGGTTGACTCACCCCTCCACTTT CASTVESRVDSPLHF
TRBJ1-6 few TRBV30 NA TGTGCCTGGAGTCCTTGGACAGTTGAAGCCCGAAATTCACCCCTCCACTTT CAWSPWTVEARNSPLHF
TRBJ2-1 NA TRBV4-2 TRBD1 TGTGCCAGCAGCCAAGGACCGGGACAGGGCAGAAATGAGCAGTTCTTC CASSQGPGQGRNEQFF
TRBJ2-1 NA TRBV11-2 TRBD2 TGTGCCAGCAGTCTTAGGTCGGTACGGGGGGGTTCCTACAATGAGCAGTTCTTC CASSLRSVRGGSYNEQFF
TRBJ2-1 NA TRBV11-1 TRBD1 TGTGCCAGCAGCTTCCAGGGGGTCCCTTTCTTC CASSFQGVPFF
TRBJ2-7 NA TRBV7-6 NA TGTGCCAGCAGCTTAGATCCTAACCCGGTATACGAGCAGTACTTC CASSLDPNPVYEQYF
TRBJ1-2 NA TRBV5-3 NA TGTGCCGCAAATACGGACGGAGGGAACTATGGCTACACCTTC CAANTDGGNYGYTF
TRBJ2-7 NA TRBV19 TRBD1 TGTGCCAGTAGATTTGGGACAGGAGCCTACGAGCAGTACTTC CASRFGTGAYEQYF
TRBJ1-2 few TRBV11-2 TRBD1 TGTGCCAGCAGCTCCTTCAGGGGGCAGGGGGCAAACTATGGCTACACCTTC CASSSFRGQGANYGYTF
TRBJ2-1 NA TRBV14 TRBD2 TGTGCCAGCAGCCCCTCGGGGGGAAGTGGGAATGAGCAGTTCTTC CASSPSGGSGNEQFF
TRBJ1-5 NA TRBV6-5 NA TGTGCCAGCGGGTGGGGAGGAACTAGCAATCAGCCCCAGCATTTT CASGWGGTSNQPQHF
TRBJ2-6 NA TRBV18 TRBD2 TGTGCCAGCTCACCACTCGCGGGGGGACTCTCTGGGGCCAACGTCCTGACTTTC CASSPLAGGLSGANVLTF
TRBJ1-5 NA TRBV28 TRBD1 TGTGCCAGCAGTTTAGGGACAGGGAATCAGCCCCAGCATTTT CASSLGTGNQPQHF
TRBJ1-5 many TRBV6-5 NA TGTGCCAGCAGCCGGACCGGGGGGCCCCAGCATTTT CASSRTGGPQHF
TRBJ2-7 few TRBV28 TRBD2 TGTGCCAGCAGTTTACCCCAGGGAGCGGGGGGCACCGAGCAGTACTTC CASSLPQGAGGTEQYF
TRBJ1-4 NA TRBV7-8 TRBD1 TGTGCCAGCAGCCGAGGGGGCGCGGATGAAAAACTGTTTTTT CASSRGGADEKLFF
TRBJ2-5 NA TRBV6-6 NA TGTGCCAGCAGCCAACTACTGGAGACCCAGTACTTC CASSQLLETQYF
TRBJ1-2 NA TRBV9 NA TGTGCCAGCAGCCGCGGGGGGAGCCCCCTCAACTATGGCTACACCTTC CASSRGGSPLNYGYTF
TRBJ2-3 NA TRBV6-5 TRBD1 TGTGCCAGCAAGCTCAACAGGGGGGAGCCAGATACGCAGTATTTT CASKLNRGEPDTQYF
TRBJ1-1 NA TRBV9 TRBD1 TGTGCCAGCAGCGCAAACAGGGGAACCACTGAAGCTTTCTTT CASSANRGTTEAFF
TRBJ1-6 NA TRBV30 TRBD1 TGTGCCTGGAGTGTAGCCCCACCGGGACAGGGTTCCGATTCACCCCTCCACTTT CAWSVAPPGQGSDSPLHF
TRBJ2-3 NA TRBV30 NA TGTGCCTGGAGTGTAGGGGCGGGACTCACAGATACGCAGTATTTT CAWSVGAGLTDTQYF
TRBJ1-6 NA TRBV2 NA TGTGCCAGCAGTGAGAGAGGACAGACTAATTCACCCCTCCACTTT CASSERGQTNSPLHF
TRBJ1-2 NA TRBV30 NA TGTGCCTGGAGTGTAGCAGGCTTTAACTATGGCTACACCTTC CAWSVAGFNYGYTF
TRBJ2-1 NA TRBV7-6 TRBD2 TGTGCCAGCAGCGTCTTAAGAGCGGGGGCTTACAATGAGCAGTTCTTC CASSVLRAGAYNEQFF
TRBJ1-2 NA TRBV2 NA TGTGCCAGCAGTCTTGAGACAGCAAGGAACTATGGCTACACCTTC CASSLETARNYGYTF
TRBJ2-2 NA TRBV28 NA TGTGCCAGCCGAGGACACGCAGCGAACACCGGGGAGCTGTTTTTT CASRGHAANTGELFF
TRBJ1-1 NA TRBV5-6 TRBD1 TGTGCCAGCAGGACTCGGACAGGGTCGTTTGAAGCTTTCTTT CASRTRTGSFEAFF
TRBJ2-7 NA TRBV12-3/TRBV12-4 TRBD2 TGTGCCAGCAGCCTCCGGGGGGTTGCCGAGCAGTACTTC CASSLRGVAEQYF
TRBJ1-6 NA TRBV3-1/TRBV3-2 TRBD1 TGTGCCAGCAGCCAACCAACAGGGGGGTATTCACCCCTCCACTTT CASSQPTGGYSPLHF
TRBJ1-2 few TRBV3-1/TRBV3-2 NA TGTGCCAGCAGCAAAGAGGTGGACAGCCTTAGTTCTAACTATGGCTACACCTTC CASSKEVDSLSSNYGYTF
TRBJ2-7 NA TRBV5-1 TRBD1 TGCGCCAGCAGCTTAGAGACAGGGTATGCCTACGAGCAGTACTTC CASSLETGYAYEQYF
TRBJ1-2 few TRBV15 NA TGTGCCACCAGCAGAGATCCGGGGATCGGCTATGGCTACACCTTC CATSRDPGIGYGYTF